This is a list of T cell receptor beta chains from one sample in a study of identifying expanded T cells in peripheral blood. Libraries were prepared by immunoSEQ multiplex PCR; TCRdb keeps only in-frame clonotypes and omits some of them. The sample has approximately 110,000 clones, roughly 89% seen once; the top ten hold over 15%. The sequenced material came from blood. These receptors came from a person aged 18 to 70 in good health. The CDR3 runs from the conserved cysteine through the conserved F or W. The D gene is left open where the match is weak. Clone size appears in some rows only: once, few, many, or a class for an expanded clone.

d_call,j_call,clone_size,v_call,cdr3_aa,cdr3_nt
-,TRBJ2-3,-,TRBV29-1,CSVDPGSTDTQYF,TGCAGCGTTGACCCGGGATCCACAGATACGCAGTATTTT
-,TRBJ1-4,-,TRBV5-1,CASSLQGATNEKLFF,TGCGCCAGCAGCTTACAGGGTGCAACTAATGAAAAACTGTTTTTT
-,TRBJ1-1,-,TRBV2,CASSEAAGLNTEAFF,TGTGCCAGCAGTGAAGCGGCTGGGCTGAACACTGAAGCTTTCTTT
-,TRBJ2-7,-,TRBV5-6,CASKQGSGFYEQYF,TGTGCCAGCAAACAGGGTTCAGGGTTCTACGAGCAGTACTTC
-,TRBJ2-3,-,TRBV2,CASGQSGGTDTQYF,TGTGCCAGCGGTCAGTCGGGGGGCACAGATACGCAGTATTTT
-,TRBJ2-5,-,TRBV5-6,CASSLISEQETQYF,TGTGCCAGCAGCTTGATAAGCGAACAAGAGACCCAGTACTTC
TRBD1,TRBJ2-1,-,TRBV5-1,CASSLGQGAGENEQFF,TGCGCCAGCAGCCTGGGACAGGGGGCTGGTGAGAATGAGCAGTTCTTC
-,TRBJ2-6,-,TRBV7-2,CASSLVLVGSGANVLTF,TGTGCCAGCAGCTTAGTCTTGGTCGGCTCTGGGGCCAACGTCCTGACTTTC
-,TRBJ1-2,-,TRBV7-2,CASSLQGPYGYTF,TGTGCCAGCAGCTTACAGGGCCCCTATGGCTACACCTTC
TRBD1,TRBJ2-2,-,TRBV13,CASSAWTGAGELFF,TGTGCCAGCAGCGCATGGACAGGGGCCGGGGAGCTGTTTTTT
TRBD1,TRBJ1-1,-,TRBV29-1,CSVEVPGGGNTEAFF,TGCAGCGTTGAAGTCCCAGGGGGGGGGAACACTGAAGCTTTCTTT
TRBD1,TRBJ1-2,-,TRBV4-3,CASSSGQGSGYTF,TGCGCCAGCAGCTCGGGACAGGGTAGTGGCTACACCTTC
-,TRBJ2-7,few,TRBV2,CASSLFYEQYF,TGTGCCAGCAGCCTGTTCTACGAGCAGTACTTC
-,TRBJ1-1,few,TRBV7-9,CATTTVTEAFF,TGTGCCACCACGACGGTGACTGAAGCTTTCTTT
TRBD2,TRBJ2-1,-,TRBV6-5,CASSRSGGTHNEQFF,TGTGCCAGCAGCCGTAGCGGGGGGACCCACAATGAGCAGTTCTTC
-,TRBJ2-7,-,TRBV27,CASSFMAGYEQYF,TGTGCCAGCAGTTTTATGGCTGGGTACGAGCAGTACTTC
TRBD2,TRBJ2-5,-,TRBV15,CATSRGTSGGRAPQYF,TGTGCCACCAGCAGAGGGACTAGCGGGGGCCGGGCGCCCCAGTACTTC
-,TRBJ1-3,-,TRBV2,CTGGAAAGNTIYF,TGTACCGGAGGAGCGGCCGCTGGAAACACCATATATTTT
-,TRBJ2-1,-,TRBV28,CASSFNAGQTYNEQFF,TGTGCCAGCAGTTTTAACGCGGGACAGACCTACAATGAGCAGTTCTTC
-,TRBJ1-1,-,TRBV9,CASSVASSTEAFF,TGTGCCAGCAGCGTAGCTTCGTCGACTGAAGCTTTCTTT